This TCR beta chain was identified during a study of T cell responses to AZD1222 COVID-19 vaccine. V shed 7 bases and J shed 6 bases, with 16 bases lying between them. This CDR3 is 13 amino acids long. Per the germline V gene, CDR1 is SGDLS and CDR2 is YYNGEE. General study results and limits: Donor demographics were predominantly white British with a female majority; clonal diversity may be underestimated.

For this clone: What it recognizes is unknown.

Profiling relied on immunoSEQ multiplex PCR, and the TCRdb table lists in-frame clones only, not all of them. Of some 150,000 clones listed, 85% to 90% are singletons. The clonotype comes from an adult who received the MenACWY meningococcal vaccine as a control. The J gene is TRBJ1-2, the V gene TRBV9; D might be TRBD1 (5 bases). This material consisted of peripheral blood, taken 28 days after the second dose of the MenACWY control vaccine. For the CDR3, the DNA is TGTGCCAGCGGACCGACAGACCGGCATGGCTACACCTTC. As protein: CASGPTDRHGYTF.